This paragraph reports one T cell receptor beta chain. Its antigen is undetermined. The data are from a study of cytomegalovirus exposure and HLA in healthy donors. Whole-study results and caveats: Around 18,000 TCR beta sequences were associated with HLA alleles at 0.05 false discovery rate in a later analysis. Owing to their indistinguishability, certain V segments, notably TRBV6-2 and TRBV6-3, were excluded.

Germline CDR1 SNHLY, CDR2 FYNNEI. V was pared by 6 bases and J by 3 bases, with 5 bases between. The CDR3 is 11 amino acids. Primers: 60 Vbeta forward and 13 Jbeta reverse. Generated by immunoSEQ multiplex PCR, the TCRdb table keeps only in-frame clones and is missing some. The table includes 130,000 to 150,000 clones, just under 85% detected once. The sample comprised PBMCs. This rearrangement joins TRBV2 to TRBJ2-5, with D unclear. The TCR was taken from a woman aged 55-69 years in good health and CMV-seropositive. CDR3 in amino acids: CASSEEETQYF. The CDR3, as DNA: TGTGCCAGCAGCGAGGAAGAGACCCAGTACTTC.